This TCR beta chain comes out of a study of OX40 agonist ivuxolimab in advanced cancers. Study-level information: Partial responses were recorded for three patients, including one with hepatocellular carcinoma and two with cutaneous melanoma.

Assay used: immunoSEQ multiplex PCR; TCRdb lists only in-frame clones, some missing. The sample has fewer than 60,000 clones; approximately 90% are singletons. For this clone: Its target is not known.

Findings of the study overall: Expanded peripheral T cells had an undetermined antigen specificity.

Germline CDR1 MNHEY, CDR2 SVGAGI. V was pared by 6 bases and J by 5 bases, with 6 bases of the junction left unmatched. The length of the CDR3 is 14 residues. This TCR was sampled from an adult with an advanced solid tumor such as melanoma, head and neck, liver or kidney cancer. The chain carries TRBV6-5 and TRBJ2-1, with TRBD2 matching 8 bases. Sequenced here: CD4+ or CD8+ T cells sorted from blood, sampled in a trial of the OX40 agonist ivuxolimab. The CDR3 DNA is TGTGCCAGCAGGAAAACTAGCGGAGACAATGAGCAGTTCTTC. Translated: CASRKTSGDNEQFF.